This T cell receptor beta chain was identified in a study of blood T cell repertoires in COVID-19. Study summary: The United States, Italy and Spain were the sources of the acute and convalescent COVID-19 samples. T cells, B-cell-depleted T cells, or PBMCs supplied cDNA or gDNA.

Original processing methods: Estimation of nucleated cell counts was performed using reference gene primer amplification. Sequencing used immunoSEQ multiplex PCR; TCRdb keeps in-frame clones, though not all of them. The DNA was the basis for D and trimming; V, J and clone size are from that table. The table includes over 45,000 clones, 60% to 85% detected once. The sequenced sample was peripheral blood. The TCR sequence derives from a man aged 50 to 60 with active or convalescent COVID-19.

CDR3 nucleotides: TGTGCCAGCAGCTCCCCGAGAGGACTAGCGGGTCCAGATACGCAGTATTTT. Translated, it gives CASSSPRGLAGPDTQYF. The chain joins TRBV7-2 to TRBJ2-3; 11 bases are a match to TRBD2. CDR1 and CDR2 (germline): SGHTA, FQGNSA. The CDR3 spans 17 residues. The junction had 10 bases not matched to a gene; V was cut back by 4 bases and J by 4 bases.